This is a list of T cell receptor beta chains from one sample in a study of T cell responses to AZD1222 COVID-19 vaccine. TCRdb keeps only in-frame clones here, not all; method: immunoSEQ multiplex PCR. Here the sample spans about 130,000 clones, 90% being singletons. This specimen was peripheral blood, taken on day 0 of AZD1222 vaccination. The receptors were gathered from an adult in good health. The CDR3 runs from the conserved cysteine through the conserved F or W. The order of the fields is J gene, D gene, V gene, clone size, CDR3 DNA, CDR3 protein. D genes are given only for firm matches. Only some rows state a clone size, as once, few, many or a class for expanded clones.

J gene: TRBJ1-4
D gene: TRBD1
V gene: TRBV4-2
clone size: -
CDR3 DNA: TGTGCCAGCAGCCAAGGGGCAGGGGGCAGTCTTAATGAAAAACTGTTTTTT
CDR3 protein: CASSQGAGGSLNEKLFF

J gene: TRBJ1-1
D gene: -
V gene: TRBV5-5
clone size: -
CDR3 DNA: TGTGCCAGCATGGTCGGGGACACTGAAGCTTTCTTT
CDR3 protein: CASMVGDTEAFF

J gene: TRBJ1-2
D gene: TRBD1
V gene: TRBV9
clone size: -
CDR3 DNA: TGTGCCAGCAGCGTAGCTCAGGGGGCTGGCTACACCTTC
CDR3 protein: CASSVAQGAGYTF

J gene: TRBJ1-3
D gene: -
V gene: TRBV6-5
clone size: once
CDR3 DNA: TGTGCCAGCAGGCGGACGGCTGGAAACACCATATATTTT
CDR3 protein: CASRRTAGNTIYF

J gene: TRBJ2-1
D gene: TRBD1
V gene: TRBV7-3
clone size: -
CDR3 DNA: TGTGCCAGCAGCTTATTCACAGGGGGATATGAGCAGTTCTTC
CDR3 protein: CASSLFTGGYEQFF

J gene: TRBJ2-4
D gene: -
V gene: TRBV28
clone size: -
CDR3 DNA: TGTGCCAGCAGTAAATCTGGGACGTCGGACATTCAGTACTTC
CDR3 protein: CASSKSGTSDIQYF

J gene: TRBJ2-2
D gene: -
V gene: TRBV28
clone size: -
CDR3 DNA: TGTGCCAGCAGTTTGACGGTCGGGGAGCTGTTTTTT
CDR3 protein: CASSLTVGELFF

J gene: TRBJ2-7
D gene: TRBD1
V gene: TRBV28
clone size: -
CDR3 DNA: TGTGCCAGCAGGGCCCCGGGACAGGGCTCCTACGAGCAGTACTTC
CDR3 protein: CASRAPGQGSYEQYF

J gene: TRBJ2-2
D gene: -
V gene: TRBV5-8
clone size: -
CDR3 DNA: TGTGCCAGCAGCTTAGTCATAAGCGACACCGGGGAGCTGTTTTTT
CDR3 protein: CASSLVISDTGELFF

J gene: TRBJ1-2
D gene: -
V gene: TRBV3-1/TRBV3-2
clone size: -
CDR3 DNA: TGTGCCAGCAGCCAAGAAGGAGTTAACTATGGCTACACCTTC
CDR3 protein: CASSQEGVNYGYTF

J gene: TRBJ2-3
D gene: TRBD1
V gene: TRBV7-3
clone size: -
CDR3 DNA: TGTGCCAGCAGCTCAACCGGGACAGGGATGAATACGCAGTATTTT
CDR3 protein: CASSSTGTGMNTQYF

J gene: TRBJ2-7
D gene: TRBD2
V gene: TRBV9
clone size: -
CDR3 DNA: TGTGCCAGCAGCGTAGAGGCTAGCGGGGGTCTATACGAGCAGTACTTC
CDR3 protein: CASSVEASGGLYEQYF

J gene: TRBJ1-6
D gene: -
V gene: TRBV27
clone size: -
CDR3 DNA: TGTGCCAGCAGTTCTCACAGGCAGCTTAAAGATTCACCCCTCCACTTT
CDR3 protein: CASSSHRQLKDSPLHF

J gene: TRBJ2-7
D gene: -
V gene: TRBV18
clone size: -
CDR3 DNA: TGTGCCAGCTCCGCCAGGGGGGAACCCTACGAGCAGTACTTC
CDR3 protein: CASSARGEPYEQYF

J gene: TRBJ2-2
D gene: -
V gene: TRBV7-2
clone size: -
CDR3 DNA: TGTGCCAGCCGAATTAAGGACGGAGTGCGTATCGGGGAGCTGTTTTTT
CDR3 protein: CASRIKDGVRIGELFF